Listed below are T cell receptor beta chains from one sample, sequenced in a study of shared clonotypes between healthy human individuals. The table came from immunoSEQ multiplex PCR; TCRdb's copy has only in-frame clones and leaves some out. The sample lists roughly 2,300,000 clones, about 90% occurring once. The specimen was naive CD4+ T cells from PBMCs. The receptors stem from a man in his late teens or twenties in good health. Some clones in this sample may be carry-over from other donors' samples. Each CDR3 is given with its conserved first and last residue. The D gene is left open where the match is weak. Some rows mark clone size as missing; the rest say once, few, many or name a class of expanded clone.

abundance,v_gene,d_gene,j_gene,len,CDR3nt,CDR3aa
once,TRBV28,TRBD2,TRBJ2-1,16,TGTGCCAGCAGTCCAGGAGGGGCTAGCGGGAGTAATGAGCAGTTCTTC,CASSPGGASGSNEQFF
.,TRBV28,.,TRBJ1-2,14,TGTGCCAGCGCTAATCCCGGGACCTACTATGGCTACACCTTC,CASANPGTYYGYTF
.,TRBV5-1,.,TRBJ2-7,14,TGCGCCAGCAGCTTGACTACAAACTCCTACGAGCAGTACTTC,CASSLTTNSYEQYF
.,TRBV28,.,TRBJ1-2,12,TGTGCCAGCAGTCCCCTCTACTATGGCTACACCTTC,CASSPLYYGYTF
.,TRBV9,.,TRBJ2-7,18,TGTGCCAGCAGCGTAGGGGGGCCGAGTCGTGCGGGGAAGTACGAGCAGTACTTC,CASSVGGPSRAGKYEQYF
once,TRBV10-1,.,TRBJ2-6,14,TGCGCCAGCAGACGGTCTTCTGGGGCCAACGTCCTGACTTTC,CASRRSSGANVLTF
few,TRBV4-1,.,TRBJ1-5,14,TGCGCCAGCAGCCTAAGCCCAGAGGAGCAGCCCCAGCATTTT,CASSLSPEEQPQHF
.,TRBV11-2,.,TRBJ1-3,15,TGTGCCAGCAGCTTAGGTGGGGGTCCTGGAAACACCATATATTTT,CASSLGGGPGNTIYF
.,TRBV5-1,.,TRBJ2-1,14,TGCGCCAGCAGCTTGGGTTGGGACTACAATGAGCAGTTCTTC,CASSLGWDYNEQFF
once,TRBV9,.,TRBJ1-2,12,TGTGCCAGCAGCGTAGCAGGGAGAGGCTACACCTTC,CASSVAGRGYTF
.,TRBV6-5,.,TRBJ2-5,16,TGTGCCAGCAGTTACCCGCCGGGCAGGAAAGCGGAGACCCAGTACTTC,CASSYPPGRKAETQYF
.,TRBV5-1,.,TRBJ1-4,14,TGCGCCAGCAGCCTTGGGCTGGGTAATGAAAAACTGTTTTTT,CASSLGLGNEKLFF
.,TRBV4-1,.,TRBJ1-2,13,TGCGCCAGCAGCAGGTCGGATAACTATGGCTACACCTTC,CASSRSDNYGYTF
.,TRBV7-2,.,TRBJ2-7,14,TGTGCCAGCAGCTTAGCGGGAGCCAACTACGAGCAGTACTTC,CASSLAGANYEQYF
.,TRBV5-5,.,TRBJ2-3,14,TGTGCCAGCAGCTTGGGCCAGGGGTTGGATACGCAGTATTTT,CASSLGQGLDTQYF
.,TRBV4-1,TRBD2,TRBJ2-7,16,TGCGCCAGCAGCCCCTCCCGGCGGGAGTCGGTCCACGAGCAGTACTTC,CASSPSRRESVHEQYF
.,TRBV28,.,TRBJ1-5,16,TGTGCCAGCAGTTTTGTATTTTTGAGGGGATTGGAGCCCCAGCATTTT,CASSFVFLRGLEPQHF
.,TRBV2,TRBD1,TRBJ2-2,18,TGTGCCAGCAGTGATGGACAGGGGAGAGGTCGGGACACCGGGGAGCTGTTTTTT,CASSDGQGRGRDTGELFF
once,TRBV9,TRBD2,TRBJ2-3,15,TGTGCCAGCAGCGTTTTAGCGGGAGTCACAGATACGCAGTATTTT,CASSVLAGVTDTQYF
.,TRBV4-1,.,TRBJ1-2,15,TGCGCCAGCAGCCAGGAGACAGCTTTTCCCTATGGCTACACCTTC,CASSQETAFPYGYTF
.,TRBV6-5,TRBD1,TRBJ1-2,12,TGTGCCAGCAGACAGGGGGCAGGAGGCTACACCTTC,CASRQGAGGYTF
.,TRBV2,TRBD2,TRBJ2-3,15,TGTGCCAGCAGCGGCCGCGGGAGCCGCACAGATACGCAGTATTTT,CASSGRGSRTDTQYF
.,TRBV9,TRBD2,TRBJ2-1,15,TGTGCCAGCAGCGTGAGCGGGACCACCTACAATGAGCAGTTCTTC,CASSVSGTTYNEQFF
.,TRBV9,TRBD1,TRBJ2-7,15,TGTGCCAGCAGCCCCGGGACAGCAAAAACCTACGAGCAGTACTTC,CASSPGTAKTYEQYF
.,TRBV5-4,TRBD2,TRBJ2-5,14,TGTGCCAGCAGCCTCCCCGGGGGGAGGGAGACCCAGTACTTC,CASSLPGGRETQYF
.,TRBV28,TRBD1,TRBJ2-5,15,TGTGCCAGCCTTGGTATAACAGGGGGTCTCGAGACCCAGTACTTC,CASLGITGGLETQYF
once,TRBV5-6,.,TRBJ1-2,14,TGTGCCAGCAGCATACTCACCCGACAGTTGAGCTACACCTTC,CASSILTRQLSYTF
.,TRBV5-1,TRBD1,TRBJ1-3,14,TGCGCCAGCAGCTTGACAGGGGGAGGAAACACCATATATTTT,CASSLTGGGNTIYF
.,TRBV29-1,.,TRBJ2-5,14,TGCAGCGTTCTACGGGTCCAATGGGACGAGACCCAGTACTTC,CSVLRVQWDETQYF
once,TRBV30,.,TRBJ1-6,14,TGTGCCTGGAGCTCCGGAGTAGGAGACTCACCCCTCCACTTT,CAWSSGVGDSPLHF
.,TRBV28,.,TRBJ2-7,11,TGTGCCAGCAGTCCCAGAACCGAGCAGTACTTC,CASSPRTEQYF
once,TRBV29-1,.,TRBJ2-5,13,TGCAGCGTTGAGGGTCAACCTGGGCAGACCCAGTACTTC,CSVEGQPGQTQYF
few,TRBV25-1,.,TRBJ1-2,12,TGTGCCAGCAGTGAGACAGAATATGGCTACACCTTC,CASSETEYGYTF
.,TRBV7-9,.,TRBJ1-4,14,TGTGCCAGCAGCCCAGGGACGGCGGATGAAAAACTGTTTTTT,CASSPGTADEKLFF
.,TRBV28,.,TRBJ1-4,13,TGTGCCAGCAGTCTCCCAACTAATGAAAAACTGTTTTTT,CASSLPTNEKLFF
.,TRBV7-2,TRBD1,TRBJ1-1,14,TGTGCCAGCAGCTTTCAAGGACAGGGAACTGAAGCTTTCTTT,CASSFQGQGTEAFF
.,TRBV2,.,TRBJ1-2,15,TGTGCCAGCAAAGAAGGGGCGGCGAATAACTATGGCTACACCTTC,CASKEGAANNYGYTF
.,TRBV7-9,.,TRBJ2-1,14,TGTGCCAGCAGCTTACAGGCCCACAGGGATGAGCAGTTCTTC,CASSLQAHRDEQFF
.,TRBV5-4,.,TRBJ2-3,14,TGTGCCAGCAGCCACGGGAGAATCACAGATACGCAGTATTTT,CASSHGRITDTQYF
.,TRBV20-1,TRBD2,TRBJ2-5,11,TGCAGCCGACTAGCCCAAGAGACCCAGTACTTC,CSRLAQETQYF
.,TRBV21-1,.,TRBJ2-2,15,TGTGCCAGCAGCCGAAGGGGGGGCGTTGGCGGGGAGCTGTTTTTT,CASSRRGGVGGELFF
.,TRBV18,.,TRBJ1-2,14,TGTGCCAGCTCACCGTCTGACGGTTCCTATGGCTACACCTTC,CASSPSDGSYGYTF
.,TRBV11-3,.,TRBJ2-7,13,TGTGCCAGCAGCTTAGCTTTGGGGTACGAGCAGTACTTC,CASSLALGYEQYF
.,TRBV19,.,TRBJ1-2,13,TGTGCCAGTAGCGTGGGGGGACACTATGGCTACACCTTC,CASSVGGHYGYTF
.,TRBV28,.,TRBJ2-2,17,TGTGCCAGCAGCCTAGGATACTTGGTTTCGAACACCGGGGAGCTGTTTTTT,CASSLGYLVSNTGELFF
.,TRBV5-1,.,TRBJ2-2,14,TGCGCCAGCAGCTTGGCACTGAACACCGGGGAGCTGTTTTTT,CASSLALNTGELFF
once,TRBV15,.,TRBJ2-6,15,TGTGCCACCAGCCGTCTACTCTCTGGGGCCAACGTCCTGACTTTC,CATSRLLSGANVLTF
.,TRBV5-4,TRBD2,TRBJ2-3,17,TGTGCCAGCACCTTTGGTAGGGCTAGCGGGGGCACAGATACGCAGTATTTT,CASTFGRASGGTDTQYF
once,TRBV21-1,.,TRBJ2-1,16,TGTGCCAGCAGATATTCCGGGACAGGGGGCGGAGGTGAGCAGTTCTTC,CASRYSGTGGGGEQFF
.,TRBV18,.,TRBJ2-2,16,TGTGCCAGCTCACCTTTCGGGGGAGCGAACACCGGGGAGCTGTTTTTT,CASSPFGGANTGELFF
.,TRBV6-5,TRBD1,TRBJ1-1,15,TGTGCCAGTCTGGACAGGGGACTCTTGAACACTGAAGCTTTCTTT,CASLDRGLLNTEAFF
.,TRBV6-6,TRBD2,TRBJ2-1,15,TGTGCCAGCGGAAGCGGGAGGGCCGGGGAGAATGAGCAGTTCTTC,CASGSGRAGENEQFF
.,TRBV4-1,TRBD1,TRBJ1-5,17,TGCGCCAGCAGCCCCGGAGGGTTCAGGGGGTCTAATCAGCCCCAGCATTTT,CASSPGGFRGSNQPQHF
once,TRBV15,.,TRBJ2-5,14,TGTGCCACCAGCAGAGATGGTCGTCTGGGGACCCAGTACTTC,CATSRDGRLGTQYF
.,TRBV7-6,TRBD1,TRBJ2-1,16,TGTGCCAGCAGCTACTACGGGGACAGGCTTTACAATGAGCAGTTCTTC,CASSYYGDRLYNEQFF
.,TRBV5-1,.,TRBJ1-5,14,TGCGCCAGCAGCTTGGATGGAGGACTTCAGCCCCAGCATTTT,CASSLDGGLQPQHF
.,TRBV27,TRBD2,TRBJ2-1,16,TGTGCCAGCAGTCCTACCCCCGGACTAGCGTCAATTGAGCAGTTCTTC,CASSPTPGLASIEQFF
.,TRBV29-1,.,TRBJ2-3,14,TGCAGCGTTGAAGCTGGCCTCACCGCAGATACGCAGTATTTT,CSVEAGLTADTQYF
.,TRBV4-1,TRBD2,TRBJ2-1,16,TGCGCCAGCAGCCAAGGAGGGACTAGAACCCCGGGTGAGCAGTTCTTC,CASSQGGTRTPGEQFF